The clone carrying this T cell receptor beta chain was counted between two and nine times. V was clipped by 4 bases and J by 2 bases, with 9 bases between them. The germline V gene encodes CDR1 SNHLY and CDR2 FYNNEI. The CDR3 totals 14 residues. The sample originates from a study of type 1 and type 2 diabetes patients. Turning to the study itself: The cohort mixed type 1 diabetes, type 2 diabetes and nondiabetic donors.

Genomic DNA was the PCR template. Amplification of the beta chain CDR3 used 30 forward and 13 reverse multiplex primers. A single record per CDR3 protein comes from TCRdb applying MiXCR to the multiplex PCR reads. Among 250,000 to 300,000 distinct CDR3 sequences listed, 47% were seen once. The sequence was collected from a man aged 18 to 29 with type 2 diabetes. V is TRBV2 and J is TRBJ1-3, with D uncertain. The sequenced sample was peripheral blood mononuclear cells (PBMCs). The CDR3 sequence: CASSAGATGNTIYF. The CDR3 bases are TGTGCCAGCAGTGCGGGAGCTACTGGAAACACCATATATTTT.